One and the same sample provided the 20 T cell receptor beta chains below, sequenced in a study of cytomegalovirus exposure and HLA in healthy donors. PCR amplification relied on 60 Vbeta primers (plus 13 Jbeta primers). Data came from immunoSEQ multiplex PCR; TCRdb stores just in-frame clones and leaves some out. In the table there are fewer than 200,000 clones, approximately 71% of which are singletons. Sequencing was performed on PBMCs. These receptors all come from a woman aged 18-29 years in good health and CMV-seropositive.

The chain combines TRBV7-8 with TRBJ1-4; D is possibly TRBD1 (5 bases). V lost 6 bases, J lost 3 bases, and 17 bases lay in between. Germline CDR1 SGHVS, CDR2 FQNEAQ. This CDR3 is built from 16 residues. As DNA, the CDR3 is TGTGCCAGCAGAAGCACGGCGGGGGTGGCTAATGAAAAACTGTTTTTT. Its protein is CASRSTAGVANEKLFF.

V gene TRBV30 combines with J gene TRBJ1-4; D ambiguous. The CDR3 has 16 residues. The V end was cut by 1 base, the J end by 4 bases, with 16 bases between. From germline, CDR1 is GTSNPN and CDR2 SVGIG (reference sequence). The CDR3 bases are TGTGCCTGGAGTGCTAGATCGGGGATCCTTAATGAAAAACTGTTTTTT. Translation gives CAWSARSGILNEKLFF.

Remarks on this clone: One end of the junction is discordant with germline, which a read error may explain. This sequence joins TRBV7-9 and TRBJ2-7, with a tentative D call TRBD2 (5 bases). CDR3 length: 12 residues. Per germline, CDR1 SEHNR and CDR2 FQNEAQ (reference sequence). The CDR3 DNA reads TGTTCCAGCAGCTTCGGGGAAGCCGAGCAGTACTTC. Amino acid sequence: CSSSFGEAEQYF.

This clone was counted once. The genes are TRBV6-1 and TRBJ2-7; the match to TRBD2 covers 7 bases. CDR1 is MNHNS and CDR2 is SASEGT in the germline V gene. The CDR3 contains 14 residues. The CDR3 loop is CAAAEGGGIYEQYF. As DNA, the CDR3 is TGTGCAGCAGCGGAGGGCGGGGGAATCTACGAGCAGTACTTC.

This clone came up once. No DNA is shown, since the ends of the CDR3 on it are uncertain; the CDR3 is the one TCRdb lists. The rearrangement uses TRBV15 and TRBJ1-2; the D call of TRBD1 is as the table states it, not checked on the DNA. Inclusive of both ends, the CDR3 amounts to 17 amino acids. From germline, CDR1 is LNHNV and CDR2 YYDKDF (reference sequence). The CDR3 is CATSRDRFGPGGSGYTF.

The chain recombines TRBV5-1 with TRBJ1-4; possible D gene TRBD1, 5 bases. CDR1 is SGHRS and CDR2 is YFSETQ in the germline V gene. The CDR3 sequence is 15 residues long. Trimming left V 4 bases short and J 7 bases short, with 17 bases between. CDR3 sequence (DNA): TGCGCCAGCAGCCAAGACTGGGGCTTGGGTGAAAAACTGTTTTTT. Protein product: CASSQDWGLGEKLFF.

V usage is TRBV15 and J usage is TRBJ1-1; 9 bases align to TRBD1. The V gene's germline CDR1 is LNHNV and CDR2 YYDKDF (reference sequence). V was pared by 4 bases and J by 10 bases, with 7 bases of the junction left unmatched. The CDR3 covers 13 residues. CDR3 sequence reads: CATSTRQGVGAFF. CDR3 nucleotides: TGTGCCACCAGCACCCGACAGGGGGTGGGAGCTTTCTTT.

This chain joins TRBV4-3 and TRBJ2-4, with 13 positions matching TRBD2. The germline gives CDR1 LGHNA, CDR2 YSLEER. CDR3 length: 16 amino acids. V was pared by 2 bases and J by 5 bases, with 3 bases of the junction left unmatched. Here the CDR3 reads CASSQSLAGGENIQYF. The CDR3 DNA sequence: TGCGCCAGCAGCCAATCACTAGCGGGGGGGGAAAACATTCAGTACTTC.

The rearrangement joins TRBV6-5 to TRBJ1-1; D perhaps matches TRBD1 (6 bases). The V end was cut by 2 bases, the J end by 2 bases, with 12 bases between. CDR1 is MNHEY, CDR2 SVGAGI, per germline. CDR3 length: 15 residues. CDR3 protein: CASSYPGQTNTEAFF. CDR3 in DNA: TGTGCCAGCAGTTACCCCGGACAGACTAACACTGAAGCTTTCTTT.

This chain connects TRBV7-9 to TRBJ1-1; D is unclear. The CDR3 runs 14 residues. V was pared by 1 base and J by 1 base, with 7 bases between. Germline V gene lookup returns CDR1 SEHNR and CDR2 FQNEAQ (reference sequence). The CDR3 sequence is CASSLESRNTEAFF. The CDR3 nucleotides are TGTGCCAGCAGCTTAGAGTCTAGGAACACTGAAGCTTTCTTT. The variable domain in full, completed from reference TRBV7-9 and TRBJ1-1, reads DTGVSQNPRHKITKRGQNVTFRCDPISEHNRLYWYRQTLGQGPEFLTYFQNEAQLEKSRLLSDRFSAERPKGSFSTLEIQRTEQGDSAMYLCASSLESRNTEAFFGQGTRLTVV.

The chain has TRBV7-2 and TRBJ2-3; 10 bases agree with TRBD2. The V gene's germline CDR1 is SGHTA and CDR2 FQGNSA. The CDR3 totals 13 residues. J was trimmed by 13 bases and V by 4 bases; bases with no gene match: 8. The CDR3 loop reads CASSSGLAETKYF. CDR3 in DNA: TGTGCCAGCAGCTCAGGACTAGCGGAAACAAAGTATTTT.

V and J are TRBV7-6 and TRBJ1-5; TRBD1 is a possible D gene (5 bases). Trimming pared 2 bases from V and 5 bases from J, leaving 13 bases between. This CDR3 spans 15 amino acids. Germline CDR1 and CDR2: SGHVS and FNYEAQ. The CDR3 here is CASSLNAGTYQPQHF. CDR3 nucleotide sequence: TGTGCCAGCAGCTTAAATGCGGGGACCTATCAGCCCCAGCATTTT.

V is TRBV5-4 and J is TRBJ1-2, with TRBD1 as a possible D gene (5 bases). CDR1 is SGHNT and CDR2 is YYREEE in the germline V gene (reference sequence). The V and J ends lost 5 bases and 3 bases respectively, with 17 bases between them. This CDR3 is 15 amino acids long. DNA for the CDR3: TGTGCCAGCAGGGTCATGGGGGGGGGTGACTATGGCTACACCTTC. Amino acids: CASRVMGGGDYGYTF.

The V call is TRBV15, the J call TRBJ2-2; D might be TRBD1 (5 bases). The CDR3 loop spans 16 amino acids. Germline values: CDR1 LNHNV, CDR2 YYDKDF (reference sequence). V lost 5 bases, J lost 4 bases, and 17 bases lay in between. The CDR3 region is CATSPQRVGVTGELFF. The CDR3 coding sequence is TGTGCCACCAGCCCCCAAAGGGTAGGGGTCACCGGGGAGCTGTTTTTT. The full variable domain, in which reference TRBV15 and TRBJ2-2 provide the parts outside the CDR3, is DAMVIQNPRYQVTQFGKPVTLSCSQTLNHNVMYWYQQKSSQAPKLLFHYYDKDFNNEADTPDNFQSRRPNTSFCFLDIRSPGLGDTAMYLCATSPQRVGVTGELFFGEGSRLTVL.

CDR3 loop: CSATSAYEQYF. The CDR3 region has the DNA TGCAGTGCTACCTCGGCCTACGAGCAGTACTTC. The gene calls are TRBV20-1 and TRBJ2-7; D is ambiguous. Germline V lookup: CDR1 DFQATT, CDR2 SNEGSKA (reference sequence). There are 11 residues in the CDR3. The V gene lost 4 bases and the J gene lost 2 bases, with 6 bases spanning the gap.

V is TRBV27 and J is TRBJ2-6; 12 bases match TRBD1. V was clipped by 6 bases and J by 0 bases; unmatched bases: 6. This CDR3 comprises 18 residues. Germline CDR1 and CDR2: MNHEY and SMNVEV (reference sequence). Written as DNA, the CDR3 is TGTGCCAGCAGGGGACAGGGGGCCCCACACTCTGGGGCCAACGTCCTGACTTTC. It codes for CASRGQGAPHSGANVLTF.

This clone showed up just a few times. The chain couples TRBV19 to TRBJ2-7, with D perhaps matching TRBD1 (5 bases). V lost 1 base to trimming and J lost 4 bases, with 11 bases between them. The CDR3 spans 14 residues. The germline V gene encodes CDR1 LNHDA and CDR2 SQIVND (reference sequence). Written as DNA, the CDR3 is TGTGCCAGTAGTATAGCTACAGGCATATACGAGCAGTACTTC. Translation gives CASSIATGIYEQYF.

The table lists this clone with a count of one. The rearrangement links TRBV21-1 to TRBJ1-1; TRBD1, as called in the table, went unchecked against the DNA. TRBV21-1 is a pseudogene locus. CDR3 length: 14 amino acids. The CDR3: CASRNGQFNTEAFF. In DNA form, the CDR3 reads TGTGCCAGCAGGAATGGACAGTTCAACACTGAAGCTTTCTTT.

The CDR3 coding sequence is TGTGCCAGTAGTAGGGCCGGGACAGGGGGCCTGTCGGCCAAAAACATTCAGTACTTC. It specifies CASSRAGTGGLSAKNIQYF. The rearrangement links TRBV19 to TRBJ2-4; 12 bases match TRBD1. Germline lookup yields CDR1 LNHDA and CDR2 SQIVND (reference sequence). This CDR3 has 19 residues. V lost 4 bases and J lost 1; bases outside the gene matches: 11.

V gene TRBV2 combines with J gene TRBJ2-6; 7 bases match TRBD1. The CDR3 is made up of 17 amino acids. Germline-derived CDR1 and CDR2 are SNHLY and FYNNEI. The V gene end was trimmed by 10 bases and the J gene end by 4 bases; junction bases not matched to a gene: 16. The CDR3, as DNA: TGTGCCACCCCCCGGGCAGGGGGAAATTCGGGGGCCAACGTCCTGACTTTC. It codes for CATPRAGGNSGANVLTF. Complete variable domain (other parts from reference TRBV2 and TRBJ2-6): EPEVTQTPSHQVTQMGQEVILRCVPISNHLYFYWYRQILGQKVEFLVSFYNNEISEKSEIFDDQFSVERPDGSNFTLKIRSTKLEDSAMYFCATPRAGGNSGANVLTFGAGSRLTVL.